These 19 T cell receptor beta chains were all obtained from the same sample, sequenced in a study of spatial heterogeneity in lung cancer. TCRdb passed the 5' RACE reads through MiXCR, listing each CDR3 protein once. The repertoire has more than 25,000 distinct CDR3 sequences, more than 5.5% of them found once; the top ten carry 24%. These TCRs are of unknown antigen specificity. Study outcomes and limitations: Tracking of tumor mutation counts was seen in expanded intratumoral alpha and beta TCR counts.

This sample's time point: sample taken at primary tumor resection. This specimen consisted of lung tumor tissue, obtained at surgery. The receptors were sampled from a male donor with early-stage non-small cell lung cancer.

This clonotype was observed at least ten times. The chain links TRBV27 to TRBJ1-2, with 11 bases matching TRBD1. The CDR3 loop spans 16 amino acids. V gave up 5 bases and J gave up 2 bases; unmatched junction bases: 7. Per the germline V gene, CDR1 is MNHEY and CDR2 is SMNVEV (reference sequence). CDR3 sequence reads: CASSQGQGADNYGYTF. CDR3 coding DNA: TGTGCCAGCAGTCAAGGACAGGGGGCAGACAACTATGGCTACACCTTC.

The chain's CDR3 is CASSTGNTGELFF. CDR3 in DNA: TGTGCTAGTTCGACAGGGAACACCGGGGAGCTGTTTTTT. The chain couples TRBV12-5 to TRBJ2-2, with D perhaps TRBD1 (6 bases). V was pared by 8 bases and J by 1 base, with 8 bases between. Germline CDR1 is LGHNT and CDR2 is FRNRAP. The CDR3 length is 13 residues.

The chain has TRBV7-8 and TRBJ2-1; D is perhaps TRBD2 (7 bases). Trimming stripped 2 bases from V and 14 bases from J, with 16 bases between. The CDR3 loop spans 13 amino acids. Germline CDR1 SGHVS, CDR2 FQNEAQ. CDR3 loop: CASSLTGTTMKFF. In DNA, the CDR3 is TGTGCCAGCAGCTTAACAGGGACTACAATGAAGTTCTTC.

This clonotype has a handful of counts. The rearrangement links TRBV2 to TRBJ2-1, with D hard to call. This CDR3 contains 14 residues. V was pared by 8 bases and J by 5 bases, with 16 bases between. Germline values: CDR1 SNHLY, CDR2 FYNNEI. For the CDR3, the DNA is TGTGCCAGCGTCCCACTGATGCGAGACAATGAGCAGTTCTTC. This codes for CASVPLMRDNEQFF.

This clonotype appeared many times. The CDR3 DNA reads TGTGCCAGCAGTTCCGGGACAGGGAATTGGTTTGCAGATACGCAGTATTTT. Translated: CASSSGTGNWFADTQYF. J is TRBJ2-3 and V is TRBV28, with 9 bases that match TRBD1. This CDR3 is built from 17 residues. From germline, CDR1 is MDHEN and CDR2 SYDVKM. With V trimmed by 4 bases and J by 4 bases, 12 bases remained unmatched.

This clonotype has at least ten counts. The chain joins TRBV7-9 to TRBJ1-1, with TRBD1 as a possible D gene (6 bases). This CDR3 region has 14 residues. In germline, CDR1 is SEHNR, CDR2 FQNEAQ (reference sequence). V lost 1 base to trimming and J lost 6 bases, with 12 bases between them. CDR3 sequence reads: CASSLVVRGAEAFF. CDR3 coding DNA: TGTGCCAGCAGCTTAGTCGTCAGGGGCGCTGAAGCTTTCTTT.

This clonotype was counted at least ten times. V and J are TRBV20-1 and TRBJ2-5; D may be TRBD1 (6 bases). V gave up 1 base and J gave up 5 bases, with 14 bases separating them. The CDR3 is 14 amino acids. The germline V gene encodes CDR1 DFQATT and CDR2 SNEGSKA (reference sequence). The CDR3 DNA follows: TGCAGTGCTAGAGTGGGGCAGCAGGGGGAGACCCAGTACTTC. This codes for CSARVGQQGETQYF.

This clonotype has ten or more counts. The V and J genes are TRBV27 and TRBJ2-5; D ambiguous. The CDR3 runs to 13 residues. CDR1 is MNHEY, CDR2 SMNVEV, per germline (reference sequence). V lost 2 bases to trimming and J lost 0 bases, with 4 bases between them. The CDR3 here is CASSLTNQETQYF. In DNA form, the CDR3 reads TGTGCCAGCAGTTTAACGAACCAAGAGACCCAGTACTTC.

This clonotype was counted ten times or more. The genes are TRBV5-4 and TRBJ2-2; D unclear. Per the germline V gene, CDR1 is SGHNT and CDR2 is YYREEE (reference sequence). The CDR3 is 12 residues long. V gave up 0 bases and J gave up 6 bases, with 3 bases separating them. CDR3 region: CASSLEAGELFF. The CDR3 DNA reads as TGTGCCAGCAGCTTGGAGGCCGGGGAGCTGTTTTTT.

This clonotype was seen ten or more times. The CDR3 carries no conserved terminal phenylalanine or tryptophan, so it likely arises from a read error. The DNA is left out, because the CDR3 cannot be placed on it with certainty; the CDR3 is given as TCRdb lists it. V usage is TRBV3-2 and J usage is TRBJ2-1; no DNA check was done on the table's D call, TRBD2. TRBV3-2 is a pseudogene locus. The CDR3 has 17 amino acids, counting both end residues. CDR3 amino acids: CASSRRQAPSLLCPLRN.

This clonotype was seen a few times. The chain links TRBV6-1 to TRBJ1-1; 9 bases agree with TRBD1. With V trimmed by 4 bases and J by 0 bases, 9 bases remained unmatched. The CDR3 covers 17 residues. Per germline, CDR1 MNHNS and CDR2 SASEGT. The CDR3 sequence: CASSASGTGLLNTEAFF. The CDR3 coding sequence is TGTGCCAGCAGTGCGTCCGGGACAGGGCTTTTGAACACTGAAGCTTTCTTT.

This clonotype came up a few times. In DNA, the CDR3 is TGCGCCAGCAGCCCCTTACACGGGACAGAAAAAAGAGGGCGTACTGAGCAGTTCTTC. Amino acid sequence: CASSPLHGTEKRGRTEQFF. The genes are TRBV5-1 and TRBJ2-1; 7 bases are a match to TRBD1. This CDR3 comprises 19 residues. With 4 bases clipped from V and 9 bases from J, the junction kept 25 bases outside the gene matches. Germline V CDR1 and CDR2: SGHRS, YFSETQ.

The chain combines TRBV5-1 with TRBJ2-7; D may be TRBD1 or TRBD2 (5 bases each). The CDR3 spans 14 residues. The V end was cut by 8 bases, the J end by 1 base, with 16 bases between. CDR1 is SGHRS, CDR2 YFSETQ, per germline. CDR3 sequence: CASYGDGKSYEQYF. In nucleotides, the CDR3 is TGCGCCAGTTATGGGGACGGGAAATCCTACGAGCAGTACTTC. The whole variable domain, remainder taken from reference TRBV5-1 and TRBJ2-7, is KAGVTQTPRYLIKTRGQQVTLSCSPISGHRSVSWYQQTPGQGLQFLFEYFSETQRNKGNFPGRFSGRQFSNSRSEMNVSTLELGDSALYLCASYGDGKSYEQYFGPGTRLTVT.

This clonotype was counted at least ten times. The chain uses TRBV29-1 and TRBJ2-4; 7 bases line up with TRBD1. V was clipped by 1 base and J by 3 bases; unmatched bases: 3. CDR3 length: 14 amino acids. Germline CDR1 SQVTM, CDR2 ANQGSEA. CDR3 bases: TGCAGCGTTGAAGGACAGGGTGACAAAAACATTCAGTACTTC. Amino acid sequence: CSVEGQGDKNIQYF. The whole variable domain, filled in from reference TRBV29-1 and TRBJ2-4, reads SAVISQKPSRDICQRGTSLTIQCQVDSQVTMMFWYRQQPGQSLTLIATANQGSEATYESGFVIDKFPISRPNLTFSTLTVSNMSPEDSSIYLCSVEGQGDKNIQYFGAGTRLSVL.

There are many counts of this clonotype. The chain couples TRBV12-3 or TRBV12-4 to TRBJ2-3, with D perhaps matching TRBD2 (5 bases). Trimming left V 6 bases short and J 5 bases short, with 12 bases between. The CDR3 extends over 13 amino acids. This CDR3 reads CASSQGRGDTQYF. CDR3 coding DNA: TGTGCCAGCAGCCAAGGGAGAGGAGATACGCAGTATTTT.

At least ten counts were recorded for this clonotype. DNA of the CDR3: TGTGCCAGCAGTTCATGGACAGGGCAAGGTTACTACGAGCAGTACTTC. It yields the protein CASSSWTGQGYYEQYF. The chain couples TRBV28 to TRBJ2-7, with 8 positions matching TRBD1. Germline CDR1 MDHEN, CDR2 SYDVKM. Germline trimming cut 4 bases from V and 3 bases from J; bases unmatched to any gene: 11. CDR3 length equals 16 residues.

This clonotype was seen many times. The chain couples TRBV30 to TRBJ1-5; TRBD1 might be the D (5 bases). CDR1 and CDR2 from the germline V gene are GTSNPN and SVGIG (reference sequence). V was shortened by 5 bases and J by 7 bases, with 18 bases between the two germline ends. This CDR3 is built from 14 residues. The CDR3 sequence: CAWSARDLAQPQHF. CDR3 nucleotides: TGTGCCTGGTCCGCCCGGGACTTAGCCCAGCCCCAGCATTTT.

Many counts were recorded for this clonotype. This chain connects TRBV20-1 to TRBJ2-1, with D perhaps assigned TRBD1 or TRBD2 (5 bases each). CDR1 is DFQATT, CDR2 SNEGSKA, per germline (reference sequence). Trimming removed 0 bases at V and 8 bases at J, with 20 bases between. CDR3 length: 16 amino acids. This CDR3 reads CSARDLSRGARDEQFF. CDR3 DNA: TGCAGTGCTAGAGATCTGTCACGGGGCGCGAGGGATGAGCAGTTCTTC.

This clonotype has at least ten counts. This sequence joins TRBV29-1 and TRBJ2-3; D tentatively fits TRBD1 or TRBD2 (5 bases each). The CDR3 has 14 residues. Germline CDR1 SQVTM, CDR2 ANQGSEA. With 3 bases removed from V and 1 base from J, the gap between germline ends came to 11 bases. CDR3 nucleotide sequence: TGCAGCGTTGAGGGGGAGACGGGCACAGATACGCAGTATTTT. Encoded protein: CSVEGETGTDTQYF.